These T cell receptor beta chains were read from a single sample in a study of cytomegalovirus exposure and HLA in healthy donors. Sequencing was performed with immunoSEQ multiplex PCR; in TCRdb, only in-frame clones are kept and a portion is missing. This sample has about 110,000 clones, with 95% found just once. Sequences were obtained from PBMCs. These receptors were taken from a young woman in good health and CMV-seronegative. CDR3s include the opening cysteine and the closing phenylalanine or tryptophan. Each record gives: J gene, D gene, clone size, V gene, CDR3 protein, CDR3 DNA. A D gene is named only where the DNA matches it firmly. Clone size appears in some rows only: once, few, many, or a class for an expanded clone.

j_call: TRBJ2-5
d_call: .
clone_size: .
v_call: TRBV28
cdr3_aa: CASSLREGSRETQYF
cdr3_nt: TGTGCCAGCAGCCTCCGGGAAGGTTCAAGGGAGACCCAGTACTTC

j_call: TRBJ1-2
d_call: .
clone_size: .
v_call: TRBV28
cdr3_aa: CASSGPGGDYGYTF
cdr3_nt: TGTGCCAGCAGCGGTCCGGGGGGAGACTATGGCTACACCTTC

j_call: TRBJ2-7
d_call: TRBD1
clone_size: .
v_call: TRBV6-5
cdr3_aa: CASSRDRLLYEQYF
cdr3_nt: TGTGCCAGCAGCCGGGACAGACTCCTCTACGAGCAGTACTTC

j_call: TRBJ1-2
d_call: TRBD1
clone_size: .
v_call: TRBV25-1
cdr3_aa: CASSDPRGDGYTF
cdr3_nt: TGTGCCAGCAGTGATCCCAGGGGGGATGGCTACACCTTC

j_call: TRBJ2-3
d_call: .
clone_size: once
v_call: TRBV9
cdr3_aa: CASSVDTPRFSTQYF
cdr3_nt: TGTGCCAGCAGCGTAGATACTCCTCGTTTTAGTACGCAGTATTTT

j_call: TRBJ2-7
d_call: TRBD2
clone_size: .
v_call: TRBV7-8
cdr3_aa: CASSFVAGRSYEQYF
cdr3_nt: TGTGCCAGCAGCTTCGTAGCGGGGAGATCATACGAGCAGTACTTC

j_call: TRBJ1-6
d_call: TRBD1
clone_size: .
v_call: TRBV19
cdr3_aa: CASSIQGEVSPLHF
cdr3_nt: TGTGCCAGTAGTATACAGGGGGAGGTTTCACCCCTCCACTTT

j_call: TRBJ2-3
d_call: TRBD1
clone_size: .
v_call: TRBV6-4
cdr3_aa: CASSDGTGADTQYF
cdr3_nt: TGTGCCAGCAGTGACGGGACAGGGGCAGATACGCAGTATTTT

j_call: TRBJ2-7
d_call: TRBD1
clone_size: .
v_call: TRBV5-1
cdr3_aa: CASSLGQGAEQYF
cdr3_nt: TGCGCCAGCAGCTTGGGACAGGGAGCCGAGCAGTACTTC

j_call: TRBJ1-1
d_call: .
clone_size: .
v_call: TRBV6-1
cdr3_aa: CASIRGAGTEAFF
cdr3_nt: TGTGCCAGCATCCGGGGGGCAGGCACTGAAGCTTTCTTT

j_call: TRBJ1-1
d_call: .
clone_size: .
v_call: TRBV5-1
cdr3_aa: CASSLENGEAFF
cdr3_nt: TGCGCCAGCAGCTTGGAGAACGGAGAGGCTTTCTTT

j_call: TRBJ1-5
d_call: .
clone_size: .
v_call: TRBV6-5
cdr3_aa: CASRPNRYSNQPQHF
cdr3_nt: TGTGCCAGCAGACCGAACAGATATAGCAATCAGCCCCAGCATTTT

j_call: TRBJ2-3
d_call: TRBD2
clone_size: .
v_call: TRBV5-1
cdr3_aa: CASSPGLAGSNTQYF
cdr3_nt: TGCGCCAGCAGCCCAGGACTAGCGGGGTCGAATACGCAGTATTTT

j_call: TRBJ1-5
d_call: .
clone_size: .
v_call: TRBV6-1
cdr3_aa: CASTHPASGGQPQHF
cdr3_nt: TGTGCCAGCACGCATCCTGCCTCCGGGGGACAGCCCCAGCATTTT

j_call: TRBJ2-7
d_call: TRBD1
clone_size: .
v_call: TRBV28
cdr3_aa: CASGAGTDTYEQYF
cdr3_nt: TGTGCCAGCGGAGCCGGGACAGATACCTACGAGCAGTACTTC

j_call: TRBJ2-5
d_call: TRBD2
clone_size: .
v_call: TRBV11-2
cdr3_aa: CASSLVVVAGGEKETQYF
cdr3_nt: TGTGCCAGCAGCTTAGTAGTAGTTGCTGGGGGGGAAAAAGAGACCCAGTACTTC

j_call: TRBJ1-6
d_call: TRBD1
clone_size: .
v_call: TRBV28
cdr3_aa: CASSPGTGANSPLHF
cdr3_nt: TGTGCCAGCAGTCCCGGGACAGGGGCTAATTCACCCCTCCACTTT

j_call: TRBJ1-1
d_call: TRBD1
clone_size: .
v_call: TRBV4-3
cdr3_aa: CASSQETGLNTEAFF
cdr3_nt: TGCGCCAGCAGCCAGGAGACAGGGCTGAACACTGAAGCTTTCTTT

j_call: TRBJ2-7
d_call: .
clone_size: once
v_call: TRBV7-7
cdr3_aa: CASSLSVSGRSYEQYF
cdr3_nt: TGTGCTAGCAGCTTAAGCGTCTCAGGGCGGTCCTACGAGCAGTACTTC

j_call: TRBJ2-2
d_call: .
clone_size: .
v_call: TRBV5-1
cdr3_aa: CASPPRGNTGELFF
cdr3_nt: TGCGCCTCCCCCCCCAGGGGAAACACCGGGGAGCTGTTTTTT

j_call: TRBJ2-1
d_call: .
clone_size: .
v_call: TRBV2
cdr3_aa: CASITDIYNEQFF
cdr3_nt: TGTGCCAGCATTACCGACATTTACAATGAGCAGTTCTTC

j_call: TRBJ2-7
d_call: .
clone_size: .
v_call: TRBV13
cdr3_aa: CASSSDSTYEQYF
cdr3_nt: TGTGCCAGCAGCTCCGACTCCACCTACGAGCAGTACTTC

j_call: TRBJ2-1
d_call: TRBD2
clone_size: .
v_call: TRBV4-2
cdr3_aa: CASSQDSGTSNEQFF
cdr3_nt: TGTGCCAGCAGCCAGGACTCCGGGACTAGCAATGAGCAGTTCTTC

j_call: TRBJ2-1
d_call: .
clone_size: .
v_call: TRBV5-4
cdr3_aa: CASSPGAGYEQFF
cdr3_nt: TGTGCCAGCAGCCCCGGTGCGGGGTATGAGCAGTTCTTC

j_call: TRBJ1-1
d_call: .
clone_size: once
v_call: TRBV9
cdr3_aa: CASSVAGWNTEAFF
cdr3_nt: TGTGCCAGCAGCGTTGCAGGGTGGAACACTGAAGCTTTCTTT

j_call: TRBJ1-1
d_call: TRBD1
clone_size: once
v_call: TRBV6-1
cdr3_aa: CASSEYEGGSNTEAFF
cdr3_nt: TGTGCCAGCAGTGAATATGAAGGGGGCTCGAACACTGAAGCTTTCTTT

j_call: TRBJ1-5
d_call: .
clone_size: .
v_call: TRBV7-8
cdr3_aa: CASALGFSGSNQPQHF
cdr3_nt: TGTGCCAGCGCCTTAGGGTTCAGTGGTAGCAATCAGCCCCAGCATTTT

j_call: TRBJ1-4
d_call: TRBD1
clone_size: .
v_call: TRBV9
cdr3_aa: CASSANLGQGNEKLFF
cdr3_nt: TGTGCCAGCAGCGCAAACCTGGGACAGGGGAATGAAAAACTGTTTTTT

j_call: TRBJ2-5
d_call: TRBD2
clone_size: .
v_call: TRBV9
cdr3_aa: CASSAGTSGGGETQYF
cdr3_nt: TGTGCCAGCAGCGCCGGGACTAGCGGGGGTGGAGAGACCCAGTACTTC

j_call: TRBJ2-2
d_call: TRBD2
clone_size: .
v_call: TRBV5-1
cdr3_aa: CASSLSAAGLALTTGELFF
cdr3_nt: TGCGCCAGCAGCTTGAGTGCGGCGGGACTAGCCTTAACAACCGGGGAGCTGTTTTTT

j_call: TRBJ1-2
d_call: .
clone_size: .
v_call: TRBV28
cdr3_aa: CASTLYASNYGYTF
cdr3_nt: TGTGCCAGCACCCTATATGCCTCTAACTATGGCTACACCTTC

j_call: TRBJ1-2
d_call: TRBD1
clone_size: .
v_call: TRBV7-9
cdr3_aa: CASSSRTGSYYGYTF
cdr3_nt: TGTGCCAGCAGCTCCCGGACAGGGTCCTACTATGGCTACACCTTC

j_call: TRBJ1-5
d_call: .
clone_size: .
v_call: TRBV19
cdr3_aa: CASSMAGSNQPQHF
cdr3_nt: TGTGCCAGTAGTATGGCAGGAAGCAATCAGCCCCAGCATTTT

j_call: TRBJ1-3
d_call: .
clone_size: .
v_call: TRBV11-3
cdr3_aa: CASSFQGGEGGNTIYF
cdr3_nt: TGTGCCAGCAGCTTTCAGGGTGGGGAAGGTGGAAACACCATATATTTT

j_call: TRBJ1-5
d_call: .
clone_size: .
v_call: TRBV4-1
cdr3_aa: CASSQALSAPQHF
cdr3_nt: TGCGCCAGCAGCCAAGCATTGAGTGCGCCCCAGCATTTT

j_call: TRBJ1-5
d_call: .
clone_size: .
v_call: TRBV29-1
cdr3_aa: CSVDEGRTGQPQHF
cdr3_nt: TGCAGCGTTGATGAGGGCAGGACGGGTCAGCCCCAGCATTTT

j_call: TRBJ2-7
d_call: TRBD1
clone_size: .
v_call: TRBV28
cdr3_aa: CASSRFRDRDYEQYF
cdr3_nt: TGTGCCAGCAGTCGTTTCCGGGACAGGGACTACGAGCAGTACTTC

j_call: TRBJ2-2
d_call: .
clone_size: .
v_call: TRBV12-5
cdr3_aa: CASGFGDTYTGELFF
cdr3_nt: TGTGCTAGTGGTTTCGGGGACACATACACCGGGGAGCTGTTTTTT

j_call: TRBJ2-2
d_call: TRBD1
clone_size: .
v_call: TRBV10-3
cdr3_aa: CATHRGRTGELFF
cdr3_nt: TGTGCCACACACAGGGGGCGGACCGGGGAGCTGTTTTTT

j_call: TRBJ1-6
d_call: .
clone_size: few
v_call: TRBV4-2
cdr3_aa: CASSRTTGDNSPLHF
cdr3_nt: TGTGCCAGCAGCCGAACAACGGGAGATAATTCACCCCTCCACTTT

j_call: TRBJ2-3
d_call: .
clone_size: .
v_call: TRBV4-1
cdr3_aa: CASSQEFTRVWTDTQYF
cdr3_nt: TGCGCCAGCAGCCAAGAATTCACTAGGGTTTGGACAGATACGCAGTATTTT

j_call: TRBJ2-5
d_call: .
clone_size: .
v_call: TRBV28
cdr3_aa: CASSPLGQGQETQYF
cdr3_nt: TGTGCCAGCAGCCCGCTGGGCCAGGGTCAAGAGACCCAGTACTTC

j_call: TRBJ2-2
d_call: TRBD1
clone_size: .
v_call: TRBV2
cdr3_aa: CASKLQGSTGELFF
cdr3_nt: TGTGCCAGCAAACTACAGGGGAGCACCGGGGAGCTGTTTTTT

j_call: TRBJ2-7
d_call: TRBD2
clone_size: .
v_call: TRBV19
cdr3_aa: CASSDVRGGKDEQYF
cdr3_nt: TGTGCCAGTAGCGATGTCCGGGGGGGGAAGGACGAGCAGTACTTC

j_call: TRBJ2-7
d_call: TRBD2
clone_size: .
v_call: TRBV28
cdr3_aa: CASSLPGLAAYEQYF
cdr3_nt: TGTGCCAGCAGTCTACCGGGACTAGCGGCTTACGAGCAGTACTTC

j_call: TRBJ1-1
d_call: .
clone_size: .
v_call: TRBV7-8
cdr3_aa: CASSLVGDTEAFF
cdr3_nt: TGTGCCAGCAGCTTAGTAGGGGACACTGAAGCTTTCTTT

j_call: TRBJ2-7
d_call: TRBD2
clone_size: .
v_call: TRBV6-1
cdr3_aa: CASSEAGTSSYEQYF
cdr3_nt: TGTGCCAGCAGTGAAGCCGGGACTAGCAGCTACGAGCAGTACTTC

j_call: TRBJ2-1
d_call: TRBD2
clone_size: .
v_call: TRBV4-1
cdr3_aa: CASSQGKRTSGGVVNNEQFF
cdr3_nt: TGCGCCAGCAGCCAAGGGAAGAGGACTAGCGGGGGGGTAGTTAACAATGAGCAGTTCTTC

j_call: TRBJ1-5
d_call: .
clone_size: once
v_call: TRBV5-6
cdr3_aa: CASSLQGLSQPQHF
cdr3_nt: TGTGCCAGCAGCTTGCAGGGTTTGTCTCAGCCCCAGCATTTT

j_call: TRBJ2-2
d_call: .
clone_size: .
v_call: TRBV5-1
cdr3_aa: CASSPFVSNTGELFF
cdr3_nt: TGCGCCAGCAGCCCGTTCGTGTCTAACACCGGGGAGCTGTTTTTT

j_call: TRBJ2-5
d_call: TRBD2
clone_size: .
v_call: TRBV6-1
cdr3_aa: CASSGQTAGGETQYF
cdr3_nt: TGTGCCAGCAGTGGTCAGACAGCGGGGGGAGAGACCCAGTACTTC

j_call: TRBJ2-7
d_call: .
clone_size: .
v_call: TRBV29-1
cdr3_aa: CSVETAGMSSYEQYF
cdr3_nt: TGCAGCGTTGAAACGGCAGGGATGAGCTCCTACGAGCAGTACTTC

j_call: TRBJ2-5
d_call: .
clone_size: once
v_call: TRBV6-5
cdr3_aa: CASSRYASGGETQYF
cdr3_nt: TGTGCCAGCAGTCGTTACGCCAGCGGCGGAGAGACCCAGTACTTC

j_call: TRBJ1-5
d_call: .
clone_size: .
v_call: TRBV27
cdr3_aa: CASSHGTLVGGLYSNQPQHF
cdr3_nt: TGTGCCAGCAGTCACGGCACGTTGGTCGGCGGACTATATAGCAATCAGCCCCAGCATTTT